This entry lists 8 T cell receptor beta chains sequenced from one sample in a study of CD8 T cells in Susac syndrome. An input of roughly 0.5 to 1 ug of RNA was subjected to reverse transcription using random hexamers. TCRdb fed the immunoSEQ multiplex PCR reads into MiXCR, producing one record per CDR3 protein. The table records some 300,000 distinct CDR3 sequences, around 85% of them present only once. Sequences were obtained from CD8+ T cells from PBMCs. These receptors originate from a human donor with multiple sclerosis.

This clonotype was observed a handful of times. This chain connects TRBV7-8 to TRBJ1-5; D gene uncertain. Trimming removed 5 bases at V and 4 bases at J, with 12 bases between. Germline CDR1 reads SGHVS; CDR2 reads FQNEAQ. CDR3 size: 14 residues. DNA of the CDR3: TGTGCCAGCAGCCCGCCGACTGGGAATCAGCCCCAGCATTTT. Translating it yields CASSPPTGNQPQHF. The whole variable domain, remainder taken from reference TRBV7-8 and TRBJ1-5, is GAGVSQSPRYKVAKRGQDVALRCDPISGHVSLFWYQQALGQGPEFLTYFQNEAQLDKSGLPSDRFFAERPEGSVSTLKIQRTQQEDSAVYLCASSPPTGNQPQHFGDGTRLSIL.

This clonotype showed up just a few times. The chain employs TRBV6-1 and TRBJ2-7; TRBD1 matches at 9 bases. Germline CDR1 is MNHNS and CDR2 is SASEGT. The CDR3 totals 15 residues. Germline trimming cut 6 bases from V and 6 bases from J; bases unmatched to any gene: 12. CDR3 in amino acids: CASSLLRGTGTEQYF. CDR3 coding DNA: TGTGCCAGCAGCCTCCTGCGGGGGACAGGGACCGAGCAGTACTTC.

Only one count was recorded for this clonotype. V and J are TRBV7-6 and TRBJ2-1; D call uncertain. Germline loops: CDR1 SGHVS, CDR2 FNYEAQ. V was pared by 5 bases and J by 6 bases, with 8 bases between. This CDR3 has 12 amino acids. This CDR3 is CASSQMANEQFF. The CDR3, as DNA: TGTGCCAGCAGCCAAATGGCCAATGAGCAGTTCTTC.

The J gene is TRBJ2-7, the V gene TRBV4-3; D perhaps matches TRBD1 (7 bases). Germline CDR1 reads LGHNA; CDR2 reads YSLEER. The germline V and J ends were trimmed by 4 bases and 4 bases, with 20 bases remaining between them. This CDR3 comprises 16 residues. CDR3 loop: CASSRVAGGGRYEQYF. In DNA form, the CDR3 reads TGCGCCAGCAGCCGAGTTGCAGGGGGAGGAAGGTACGAGCAGTACTTC.

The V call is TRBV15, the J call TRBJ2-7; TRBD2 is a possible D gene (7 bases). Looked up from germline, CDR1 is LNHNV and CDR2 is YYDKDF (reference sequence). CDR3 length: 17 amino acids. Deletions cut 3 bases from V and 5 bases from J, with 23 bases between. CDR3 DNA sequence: TGTGCCACCAGCAGTCTCCTGAGGGAGGGGGAACCCCACGAGCAGTACTTC. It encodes CATSSLLREGEPHEQYF.

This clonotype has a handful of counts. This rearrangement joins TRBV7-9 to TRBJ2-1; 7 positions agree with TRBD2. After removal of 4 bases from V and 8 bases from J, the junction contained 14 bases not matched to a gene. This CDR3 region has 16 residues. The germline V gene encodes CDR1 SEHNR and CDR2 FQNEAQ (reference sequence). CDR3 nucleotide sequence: TGTGCCAGCAGCTCCTTGGGCGGGAGTTCGGGGGATGAGCAGTTCTTC. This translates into CASSSLGGSSGDEQFF.

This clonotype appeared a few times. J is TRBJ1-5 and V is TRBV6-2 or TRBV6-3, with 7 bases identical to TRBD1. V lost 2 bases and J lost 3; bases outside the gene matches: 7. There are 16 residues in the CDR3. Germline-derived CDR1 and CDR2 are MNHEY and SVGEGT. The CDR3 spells CASSYPPGQPNQPQHF. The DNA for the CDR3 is TGTGCCAGCAGTTACCCCCCGGGACAGCCCAATCAGCCCCAGCATTTT.

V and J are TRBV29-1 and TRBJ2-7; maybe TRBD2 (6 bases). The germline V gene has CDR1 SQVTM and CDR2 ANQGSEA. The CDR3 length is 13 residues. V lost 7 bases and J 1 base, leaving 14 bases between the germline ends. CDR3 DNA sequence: TGCAGCGGCCGGACGGGGGAGTCCTACGAGCAGTACTTC. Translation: CSGRTGESYEQYF.